These T cell receptor beta chains were read from a single sample in a study of beta chain features in type 1 diabetes. Repertoires were generated with immunoSEQ multiplex PCR, while TCRdb's copy carries only in-frame clones and drops some. The sample has some 44,000 clones; roughly 70% are singletons. Sequences were obtained from Tregs from blood. These receptors originate from a woman aged 18-29 years with type 1 diabetes. CDR3s include the opening cysteine and the closing phenylalanine or tryptophan. Each record gives: V gene, clone size, CDR3 length, J gene, D gene, CDR3 protein, CDR3 DNA. A D gene is named only where the DNA matches it firmly. Expanded clones are given a class, and other clones once, few, many or no size at all.

v_call: TRBV5-1
clone_size: -
cdr3_length: 14
j_call: TRBJ2-7
d_call: -
cdr3_aa: CASSLQVGDYEQYF
cdr3_nt: TGCGCCAGCAGCTTGCAAGTAGGGGACTACGAGCAGTACTTC

v_call: TRBV7-2
clone_size: -
cdr3_length: 18
j_call: TRBJ2-3
d_call: TRBD2
cdr3_aa: CASSAIPPQRGGGDTQYF
cdr3_nt: TGTGCCAGCAGCGCCATCCCCCCACAGCGGGGGGGCGGTGATACGCAGTATTTT

v_call: TRBV9
clone_size: few
cdr3_length: 16
j_call: TRBJ2-3
d_call: TRBD2
cdr3_aa: CASSAPGGVSTDTQYF
cdr3_nt: TGTGCCAGCAGCGCCCCCGGGGGGGTCAGCACAGATACGCAGTATTTT

v_call: TRBV30
clone_size: few
cdr3_length: 13
j_call: TRBJ1-5
d_call: -
cdr3_aa: CAWSVTDNQPQHF
cdr3_nt: TGTGCCTGGAGTGTGACAGACAATCAGCCCCAGCATTTT

v_call: TRBV27
clone_size: -
cdr3_length: 16
j_call: TRBJ1-2
d_call: TRBD1
cdr3_aa: CASSPYGQGISYGYTF
cdr3_nt: TGTGCCAGCAGTCCTTACGGACAGGGCATCTCCTATGGCTACACCTTC

v_call: TRBV9
clone_size: -
cdr3_length: 16
j_call: TRBJ2-1
d_call: -
cdr3_aa: CASSVERARSYNEQFF
cdr3_nt: TGTGCCAGCAGCGTAGAGCGGGCAAGATCCTACAATGAGCAGTTCTTC

v_call: TRBV7-9
clone_size: -
cdr3_length: 15
j_call: TRBJ2-6
d_call: -
cdr3_aa: CASSFGISGANVLTF
cdr3_nt: TGTGCCAGCAGCTTCGGGATTTCAGGGGCCAACGTCCTGACTTTC

v_call: TRBV6-5
clone_size: -
cdr3_length: 13
j_call: TRBJ1-2
d_call: TRBD1
cdr3_aa: CASSWGQGDGYTF
cdr3_nt: TGTGCCAGCAGCTGGGGGCAGGGGGATGGCTACACCTTC

v_call: TRBV5-1
clone_size: -
cdr3_length: 15
j_call: TRBJ2-3
d_call: TRBD2
cdr3_aa: CASSLGASGSPTQYF
cdr3_nt: TGCGCCAGCAGCTTGGGGGCTAGCGGGAGTCCTACGCAGTATTTT

v_call: TRBV7-8
clone_size: -
cdr3_length: 14
j_call: TRBJ1-5
d_call: -
cdr3_aa: CASSLATGNQPQHF
cdr3_nt: TGTGCCAGCAGCTTAGCGACAGGCAATCAGCCCCAGCATTTT

v_call: TRBV27
clone_size: once
cdr3_length: 14
j_call: TRBJ2-1
d_call: -
cdr3_aa: CASSLGREYNEQFF
cdr3_nt: TGTGCCAGCAGTTTAGGGCGGGAATACAATGAGCAGTTCTTC

v_call: TRBV7-2
clone_size: -
cdr3_length: 17
j_call: TRBJ1-4
d_call: TRBD1
cdr3_aa: CASSLLGTGGRREKLFF
cdr3_nt: TGTGCCAGCAGCTTATTAGGAACAGGGGGCAGGCGGGAAAAACTGTTTTTT

v_call: TRBV28
clone_size: -
cdr3_length: 16
j_call: TRBJ2-2
d_call: TRBD2
cdr3_aa: CASNTLAGVLAGELFF
cdr3_nt: TGTGCCAGCAACACCTTAGCGGGAGTCTTGGCCGGGGAGCTGTTTTTT

v_call: TRBV18
clone_size: -
cdr3_length: 13
j_call: TRBJ1-1
d_call: -
cdr3_aa: CASSGGQGTEAFF
cdr3_nt: TGTGCCAGCTCAGGGGGCCAGGGCACTGAAGCTTTCTTT

v_call: TRBV18
clone_size: -
cdr3_length: 13
j_call: TRBJ2-7
d_call: -
cdr3_aa: CASSRPNTYEQYF
cdr3_nt: TGTGCCAGCTCACGACCGAATACCTACGAGCAGTACTTC

v_call: TRBV5-1
clone_size: -
cdr3_length: 13
j_call: TRBJ2-5
d_call: -
cdr3_aa: CASSIGQSGTQYF
cdr3_nt: TGCGCCAGCAGCATAGGACAGTCGGGGACCCAGTACTTC

v_call: TRBV21-1
clone_size: few
cdr3_length: 18
j_call: TRBJ2-6
d_call: -
cdr3_aa: CASDREDSGHSGANVLTF
cdr3_nt: TGTGCCAGCGATCGGGAGGACAGCGGCCACTCTGGGGCCAACGTCCTGACTTTC

v_call: TRBV7-2
clone_size: -
cdr3_length: 13
j_call: TRBJ2-7
d_call: -
cdr3_aa: CASRPVTGSEQYF
cdr3_nt: TGTGCCAGCAGACCGGTGACGGGATCCGAGCAGTACTTC

v_call: TRBV7-9
clone_size: -
cdr3_length: 13
j_call: TRBJ2-7
d_call: -
cdr3_aa: CASSFEFSYEQYF
cdr3_nt: TGTGCCAGCAGCTTTGAGTTCTCCTACGAGCAGTACTTC

v_call: TRBV5-1
clone_size: -
cdr3_length: 11
j_call: TRBJ2-5
d_call: -
cdr3_aa: CASSPGETQYF
cdr3_nt: TGCGCCAGCAGCCCAGGGGAGACCCAGTACTTC

v_call: TRBV18
clone_size: -
cdr3_length: 13
j_call: TRBJ2-7
d_call: -
cdr3_aa: CASSLRGATEQYF
cdr3_nt: TGTGCCAGCTCACTCAGGGGGGCAACCGAGCAGTACTTC

v_call: TRBV7-2
clone_size: -
cdr3_length: 15
j_call: TRBJ2-7
d_call: TRBD1
cdr3_aa: CASSYTGTGDYEQYF
cdr3_nt: TGTGCCAGCAGCTATACCGGGACAGGGGACTACGAGCAGTACTTC

v_call: TRBV5-6
clone_size: -
cdr3_length: 16
j_call: TRBJ2-1
d_call: -
cdr3_aa: CASSSVGVGRRGEQFF
cdr3_nt: TGTGCCAGCAGCTCCGTGGGAGTAGGTCGGCGCGGTGAGCAGTTCTTC

v_call: TRBV5-4
clone_size: -
cdr3_length: 15
j_call: TRBJ2-7
d_call: -
cdr3_aa: CASSFPGTPSYEQYF
cdr3_nt: TGTGCCAGCAGCTTTCCCGGGACTCCCTCCTACGAGCAGTACTTC

v_call: TRBV7-3
clone_size: -
cdr3_length: 15
j_call: TRBJ2-1
d_call: -
cdr3_aa: CASSPRQVPYNEQFF
cdr3_nt: TGTGCCAGCAGCCCCAGACAGGTACCCTACAATGAGCAGTTCTTC